This TCR beta chain was identified during a study of T cells in Graves' hyperthyroidism and ophthalmopathy. Across the study: At the time of initial diagnosis and before any treatment, peripheral blood was collected.

Exclusion criteria comprised uncontrolled infection, other autoimmune disease, pregnancy or lactation. PBMCs were obtained from under 13 ml fresh peripheral blood. The study, taken as a whole, reports: Most clonotypes that expanded in the thyroid above 0.001 also showed up in blood.

This clonotype was recorded a few times. Antigen specificity is unknown. The germline CDR1 and CDR2 sequences are SGHNT and YYREEE (reference sequence). This CDR3 spans 14 amino acids. V shed 0 bases and J shed 3 bases, with 9 bases lying between them. Using RNA transcripts as the source, TCR beta CDR3 regions were amplified. HTBI primers were the set used in a first-round RT-PCR of the TCR CDR3. TCRdb itself ran the multiplex PCR reads through MiXCR, one entry per CDR3 protein. The profile covers around 600,000 distinct CDR3 sequences, with 15% to 20% appearing a single time and around 3.5% taken by the ten largest.

The chain is built from TRBV5-4 and TRBJ2-5, with a possible D match to TRBD2 (5 bases). The material sequenced was blood. This receptor was obtained from a woman aged 40 to 55 with Graves' ophthalmopathy. The CDR3 bases are TGTGCCAGCAGCTTGGCCGGGAACAAAGAGACCCAGTACTTC. Residues: CASSLAGNKETQYF.